This T cell receptor (beta chain) comes out of a study of T cells in Graves' hyperthyroidism and ophthalmopathy. On the study more broadly: Before any treatment, at initial diagnosis, peripheral blood was collected.

V was cut by 0 bases and J by 2 bases, with 11 bases left in between. From germline, CDR1 is KGHSH and CDR2 LQKENI. This CDR3 is built from 15 residues. Amplification of TCR beta CDR3 regions was performed using RNA transcripts as template. The primer set for the first-round RT-PCR of the TCR CDR3 was HTBI. Each CDR3 protein gets one entry after TCRdb re-called the multiplex PCR reads with MiXCR. The sample comprises roughly 360,000 distinct CDR3 sequences, roughly 14% of which are singletons, and less than 25% rests with the top ten. This clonotype was counted a single time. This may be a read error: a much more frequent sequence differs by one nucleotide.

V and J are TRBV18 and TRBJ2-7, with D possibly TRBD2 on 5 matching bases. Sequenced: blood. The TCR originated in a man aged 25-40 years with Graves' hyperthyroidism that later progressed to Graves' ophthalmopathy. The CDR3 region has the DNA TGTGCCAGCTCACCACCCGGGAAGGACCCCTACGAGCAGTACTTC. The encoded protein is CASSPPGKDPYEQYF. Based on the CDR3 plus reference TRBV18 and TRBJ2-7, the full variable domain is NAGVMQNPRHLVRRRGQEARLRCSPMKGHSHVYWYRQLPEEGLKFMVYLQKENIIDESGMPKERFSAEFPKEGPSILRIQQVVRGDSAAYFCASSPPGKDPYEQYFGPGTRLTVT.